This T cell receptor (beta chain) was sequenced during a study of cytomegalovirus exposure and HLA in healthy donors. The overall study: Out of approximately 170 million T cells, an earlier analysis found roughly 100 million unique TCR beta sequences in total.

Of note for this clone: Antigen unknown.

From germline, CDR1 is SGHRS and CDR2 YFSETQ. This CDR3 spans 13 amino acids. V lost 0 bases to trimming and J lost 4 bases, with 6 bases between them. Whole-study findings and limits: Later analysis suggested most CMV-associated TCR beta chains were HLA-restricted.

A multiplex PCR was run with 60 Vbeta primers and 13 Jbeta primers. Here immunoSEQ multiplex PCR was the method, and the copy in TCRdb shows in-frame clones only, minus some. Of roughly 150,000 clones listed, roughly four fifths are singletons. The V and J genes are TRBV5-1 and TRBJ2-3; D ambiguous. Sequencing was carried out using PBMCs. The source is a man under 40 in good health and CMV-seronegative. CDR3 residues: CASSLAVADTQYF. The CDR3, as DNA: TGCGCCAGCAGCTTGGCCGTCGCAGATACGCAGTATTTT.